This T cell receptor (beta chain) was captured by sequencing in a study of response to subunit inactivated influenza vaccine. Points from the study as a whole: Authors suggested that a seasonal influenza vaccination recruits few new T cells each time.

From the RT-PCR reads, TCRdb called clonotypes with MiXCR, one entry per CDR3 protein. This table holds 450,000 to 600,000 distinct CDR3 sequences, approximately 16% found once. V trimming: 1 base; J trimming: 2 bases; junction bases outside the gene matches: 11. This CDR3 is 17 amino acids long. The germline gives CDR1 DFQATT, CDR2 SNEGSKA (reference sequence). This clonotype was counted many times. What it binds is unknown. Sequences were derived from CD4+ T cells sorted from PBMCs, sampled less than 25 months after vaccination. This chain links TRBV20-1 with TRBJ1-2, with TRBD1 matching over 9 bases. This clonotype originated in a man between 50 and 70 years old who received an inactivated influenza vaccine. The DNA for the CDR3 is TGCAGTGCTAGAGCTTACCCCTCGGACAGGGGAAACTATGGCTACACCTTC. As protein: CSARAYPSDRGNYGYTF.